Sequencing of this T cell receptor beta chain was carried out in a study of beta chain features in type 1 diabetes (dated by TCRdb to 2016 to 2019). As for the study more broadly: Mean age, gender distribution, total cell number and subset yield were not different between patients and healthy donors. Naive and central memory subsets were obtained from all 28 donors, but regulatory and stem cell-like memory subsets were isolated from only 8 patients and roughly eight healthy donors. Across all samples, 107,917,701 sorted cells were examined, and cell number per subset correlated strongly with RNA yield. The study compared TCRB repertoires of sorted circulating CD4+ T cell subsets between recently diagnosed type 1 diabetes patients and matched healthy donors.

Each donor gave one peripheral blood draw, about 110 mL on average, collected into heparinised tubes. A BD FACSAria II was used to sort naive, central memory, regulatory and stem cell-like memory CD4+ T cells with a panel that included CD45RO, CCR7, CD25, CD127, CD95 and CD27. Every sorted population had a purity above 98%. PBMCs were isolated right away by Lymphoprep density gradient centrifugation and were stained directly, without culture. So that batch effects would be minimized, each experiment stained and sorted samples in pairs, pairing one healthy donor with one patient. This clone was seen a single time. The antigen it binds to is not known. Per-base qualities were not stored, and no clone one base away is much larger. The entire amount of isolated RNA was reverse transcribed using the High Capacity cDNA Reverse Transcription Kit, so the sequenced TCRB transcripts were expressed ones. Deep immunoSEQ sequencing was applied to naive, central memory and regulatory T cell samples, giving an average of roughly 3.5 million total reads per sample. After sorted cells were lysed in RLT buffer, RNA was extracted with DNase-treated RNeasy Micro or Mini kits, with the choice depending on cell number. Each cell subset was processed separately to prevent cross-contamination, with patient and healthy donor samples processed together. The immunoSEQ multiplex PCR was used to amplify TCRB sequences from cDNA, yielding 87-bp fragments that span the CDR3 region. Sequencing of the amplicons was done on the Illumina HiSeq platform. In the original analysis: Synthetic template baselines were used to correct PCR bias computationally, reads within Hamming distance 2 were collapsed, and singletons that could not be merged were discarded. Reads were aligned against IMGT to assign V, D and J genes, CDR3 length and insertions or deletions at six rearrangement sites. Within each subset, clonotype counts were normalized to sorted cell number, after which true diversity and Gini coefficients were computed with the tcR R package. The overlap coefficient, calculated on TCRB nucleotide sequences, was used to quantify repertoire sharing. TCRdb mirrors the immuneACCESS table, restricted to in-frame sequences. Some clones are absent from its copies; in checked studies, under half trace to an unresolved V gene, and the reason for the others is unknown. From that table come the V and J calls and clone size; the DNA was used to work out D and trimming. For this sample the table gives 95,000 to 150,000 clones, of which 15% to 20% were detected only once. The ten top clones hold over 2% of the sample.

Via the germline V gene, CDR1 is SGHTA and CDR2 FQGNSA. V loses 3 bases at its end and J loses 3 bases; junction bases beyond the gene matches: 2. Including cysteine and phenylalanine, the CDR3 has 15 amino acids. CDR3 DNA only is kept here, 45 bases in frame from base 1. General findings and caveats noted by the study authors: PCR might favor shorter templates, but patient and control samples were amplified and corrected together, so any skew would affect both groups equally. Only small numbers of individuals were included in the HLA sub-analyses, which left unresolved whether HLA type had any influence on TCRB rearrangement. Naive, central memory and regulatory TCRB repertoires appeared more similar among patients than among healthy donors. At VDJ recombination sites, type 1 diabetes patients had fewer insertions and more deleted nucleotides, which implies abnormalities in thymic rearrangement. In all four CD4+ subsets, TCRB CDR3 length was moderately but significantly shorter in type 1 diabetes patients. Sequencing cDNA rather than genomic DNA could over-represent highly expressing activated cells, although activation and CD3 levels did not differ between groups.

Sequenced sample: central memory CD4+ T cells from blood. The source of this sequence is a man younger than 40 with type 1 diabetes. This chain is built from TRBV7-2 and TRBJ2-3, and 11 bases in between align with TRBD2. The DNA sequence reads TGTGCCAGCAGCTTTACTAGCGGGGGAACAGATACGCAGTATTTT. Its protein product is CASSFTSGGTDTQYF.